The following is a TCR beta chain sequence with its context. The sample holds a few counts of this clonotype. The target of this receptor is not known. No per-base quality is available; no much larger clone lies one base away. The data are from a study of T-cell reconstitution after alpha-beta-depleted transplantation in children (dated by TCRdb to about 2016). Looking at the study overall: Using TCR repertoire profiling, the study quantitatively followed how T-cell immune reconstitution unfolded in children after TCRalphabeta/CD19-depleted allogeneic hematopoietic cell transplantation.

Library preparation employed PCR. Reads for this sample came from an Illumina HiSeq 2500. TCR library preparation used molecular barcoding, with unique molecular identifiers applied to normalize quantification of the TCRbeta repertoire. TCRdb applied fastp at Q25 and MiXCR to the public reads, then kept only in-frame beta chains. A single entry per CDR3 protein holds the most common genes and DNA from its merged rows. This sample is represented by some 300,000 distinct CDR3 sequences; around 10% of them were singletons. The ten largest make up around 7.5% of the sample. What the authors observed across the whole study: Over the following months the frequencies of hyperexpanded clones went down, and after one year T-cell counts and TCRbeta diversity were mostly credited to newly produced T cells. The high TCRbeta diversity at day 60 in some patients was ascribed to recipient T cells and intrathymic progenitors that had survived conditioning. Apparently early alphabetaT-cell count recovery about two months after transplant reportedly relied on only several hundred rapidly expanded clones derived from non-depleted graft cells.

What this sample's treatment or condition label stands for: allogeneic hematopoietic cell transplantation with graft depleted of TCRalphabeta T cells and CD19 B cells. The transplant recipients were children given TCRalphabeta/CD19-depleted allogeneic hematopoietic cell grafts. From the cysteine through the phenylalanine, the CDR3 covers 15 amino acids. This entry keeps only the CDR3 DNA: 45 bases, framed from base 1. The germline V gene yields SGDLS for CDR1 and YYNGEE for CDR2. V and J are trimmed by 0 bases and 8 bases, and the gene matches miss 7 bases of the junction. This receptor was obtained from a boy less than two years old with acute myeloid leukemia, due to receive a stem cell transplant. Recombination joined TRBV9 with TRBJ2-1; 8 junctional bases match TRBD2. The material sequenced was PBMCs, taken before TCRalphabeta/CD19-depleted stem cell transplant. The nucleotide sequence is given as TGTGCCAGCAGCGTAGACGGGAGGGCCATCGATGAGCAGTTCTTC. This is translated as CASSVDGRAIDEQFF.